The 8 T cell receptor beta chains listed next were all sequenced from one sample in a study of blood T cell repertoires in COVID-19. This table comes from immunoSEQ multiplex PCR, and its TCRdb copy is limited to in-frame clones, with some not included. This table has some 58,000 clones, roughly 85% appearing once. The sequencing sample was made of peripheral blood. These receptors were collected from a man in his forties with acute or convalescent COVID-19.

V gene TRBV11-2 combines with J gene TRBJ1-2; D is unresolved. The germline V gene has CDR1 SGHAT and CDR2 FQNNGV. This CDR3 region has 13 residues. With 4 bases removed from V and 3 bases from J, the gap between germline ends came to 9 bases. CDR3: CASSSSSYYGYTF. The CDR3 region has the DNA TGTGCCAGCAGCTCTTCGAGCTACTATGGCTACACCTTC.

The CDR3 bases are TGTGCCAGCAGTGAATGGGGAGACAGCACAGATACGCAGTATTTT. It is translated as CASSEWGDSTDTQYF. The chain combines TRBV6-1 with TRBJ2-3; maybe TRBD2 (5 bases). The V end was cut by 2 bases, the J end by 0 bases, with 9 bases between. The germline V gene has CDR1 MNHNS and CDR2 SASEGT. The CDR3 runs 15 residues.

CDR3 in DNA: TGTGCCAGCAGTTCTCGTCTCAGGGGTGGATACAATGAGCAGTTCTTC. Its protein is CASSSRLRGGYNEQFF. The V call is TRBV27, the J call TRBJ2-1; a possible D gene is TRBD1 (6 bases). The V and J ends lost 4 bases and 4 bases respectively, with 17 bases between them. Germline V CDR1 and CDR2: MNHEY, SMNVEV (reference sequence). This CDR3 has 16 amino acids.

The rearrangement uses TRBV5-8 and TRBJ2-5; 8 bases match TRBD2. Germline V gene data show CDR1 as SGHTS and CDR2 as YDEGEE. The CDR3 runs 15 residues. Trimming at V came to 0 bases and at J to 2 bases, leaving 3 bases not matched to a gene. CDR3 residues: CASSLARGGQETQYF. CDR3 bases: TGTGCCAGCAGCTTGGCCCGGGGGGGACAAGAGACCCAGTACTTC.

Concerning this clone: The junction shows a germline mismatch at one end, possibly a read error. This rearrangement joins TRBV19 to TRBJ1-2; no reliable D call. The CDR3 runs to 19 residues. The germline gives CDR1 LNHDA, CDR2 SQIVND (reference sequence). The CDR3 bases are TGTGCCAGTACTTATGTTTTGGGAGGTGACCCTATCGGGAACTATCGCTACACCTTC. Protein product: CASTYVLGGDPIGNYRYTF.

This chain links TRBV30 with TRBJ2-7; D is unresolved. Deletions cut 0 bases from V and 0 bases from J, with 12 bases between. The CDR3 covers 15 residues. Germline V lookup: CDR1 GTSNPN, CDR2 SVGIG (reference sequence). The CDR3 sequence: CAWSVRRRFSYEQYF. Written as DNA, the CDR3 is TGTGCCTGGAGTGTACGAAGGAGATTCTCCTACGAGCAGTACTTC. Full variable domain (outside the CDR3, taken from reference TRBV30 and TRBJ2-7): SQTIHQWPATLVQPVGSPLSLECTVEGTSNPNLYWYRQAAGRGLQLLFYSVGIGQISSEVPQNLSASRPQDRQFILSSKKLLLSDSGFYLCAWSVRRRFSYEQYFGPGTRLTVT.

The chain is built from TRBV5-1 and TRBJ1-6, with unresolved D. The V end lost 1 base, the J end lost 10 bases, and 12 bases lay between the germline ends. The length of the CDR3 is 14 residues. CDR1 SGHRS and CDR2 YFSETQ come from the germline V gene. CDR3 region: CASSLMGVESPLHF. DNA for the CDR3: TGCGCCAGCAGCTTGATGGGAGTAGAATCACCCCTCCACTTT.

The rearrangement links TRBV10-2 to TRBJ1-1; D gene ambiguous. From germline, CDR1 is WSHSY and CDR2 SAAADI. The V end was cut by 0 bases, the J end by 1 base, with 9 bases between. The CDR3 is made up of 15 amino acids. As DNA, the CDR3 is TGCGCCAGCAGTGAGTCGGAGCGGAAGAACACTGAAGCTTTCTTT. Its translation: CASSESERKNTEAFF.